The clone carrying this T cell receptor beta chain came up once. The entry originates in a study of T cells in localized non-small cell lung cancer. Per germline, CDR1 LGHNT and CDR2 FRNRAP. Trimming cost V 4 bases and J 7 bases, with 14 bases left between them. The CDR3 has 15 residues. Clones were read by immunoSEQ multiplex PCR, and TCRdb kept only the in-frame ones, dropping some. In the table there are around 24,000 clones, under 90% of which are singletons. Sequencing was performed on peripheral blood, taken before any cancer treatment. The chain links TRBV12-5 to TRBJ1-6; no reliable D call. This clonotype originated in a man aged 40-75 years with stage I squamous cell lung carcinoma. CDR3 coding DNA: TGTGCTAGTGGTTGGTCGCCAATCCGCAATTCACCCCTCCACTTT. Protein: CASGWSPIRNSPLHF.